Described below is a single TCR beta chain sequence and its context. The antigen this receptor binds is unknown. One base away there is no much larger clone; base qualities are not given. The sample belongs to a study of T cells in tumors after PD-1 blockade (dated by TCRdb to between 2017 and 2020). A note on the overall study: Patients with prior checkpoint blockade, systemic immunosuppressant use, or recent radiotherapy or other anti-cancer therapy within 4 weeks were excluded. Treatment consisted of either cemiplimab 350 mg every 2 weeks or pembrolizumab 200 mg every 3 weeks. Ongoing daily vismodegib 150 mg was also given to a subset of patients during anti-PD-1 treatment. RECIST version 1.1 was used to evaluate clinical response. On average, peripheral blood samples yielded 35,000 to 45,000 unique clonotypes and approximately 100,000 TCR templates (range roughly 24,679-257,772). Paired single-cell RNA and TCR sequencing was performed on site-matched tumors from BCC or SCC patients before and after anti-PD-1 therapy. To compare clonotypes in blood and tumor, bulk TCR sequencing was done on over nine peripheral blood samples taken from roughly 5 patients. General study outcomes and caveats: About 42% of tumor TCR clonotypes were found in blood, and some novel exhausted tumor clones appeared in pre-treatment blood, suggesting peripheral recruitment. Where the novel T cell clones came from was not determined, and possible sources could include lymphoid organs or rare unexpanded clones inside the tumor or in the tumor periphery.

The immunoSEQ platform was used to carry out deep TCRbeta sequencing. From the authors' description of their analysis: For further analysis, only productive rearrangements were exported from the immunoSEQ Analyzer. T cell phenotypes were assigned to bulk TCRbeta clonotypes by matching the clonotypes to single-cell RNA+TCR-seq clones that had the same TCRbeta sequence. Clone enrichment in tumor was calculated as tumor frequency divided by PBMC frequency from bulk TCR sequencing. TCRs were grouped by GLIPH into specificity groups, defined as clusters of distinct TCRs likely recognizing common antigens via shared CDR3 motifs. TCRdb carries this immuneACCESS record with in-frame sequences only. Its versions omit some clonotypes, under half of them owing to an unresolved V gene in the studies checked, with the rest unexplained. D and trimming were read from the DNA, whereas the V and J calls and clone size are those reported in that table. The sample table records 34,000 or so clones; 73% of these occur just once. Clones ranked in the top ten supply roughly 37% of the sample.

This specimen's time point label, interpreted: after anti-PD-1 therapy. Genomic DNA extracted from tumor biopsies or peripheral blood was used for bulk TCRbeta sequencing, with input ranging from roughly 550 ng to 6,500 ng. All patients had histologically proven advanced or metastatic basal or squamous cell carcinoma and were poor candidates for surgical resection. Of the approximately 10 patients in the basal cell carcinoma cohort, several underwent bulk tumor TCR sequencing. Taken from the germline V gene, the CDR1 and CDR2 loops are SGHRS and YFSETQ. The CDR3, cysteine through phenylalanine, is 14 amino acids long. The retained sequence is limited to the CDR3, 42 bases, with the frame set at the first base. V lost 5 bases and J lost 1 base; the stretch between them is 12 bases long.

The sequencing used PBMCs, collected after anti-PD-1 treatment. This sequence was found in a human donor with basal cell carcinoma. The receptor chain draws on TRBV5-1 and TRBJ1-1; there is no confident call for the D gene. The CDR3 is CASRPDTWNTEAFF. The sequenced DNA: TGCGCCAGCAGACCCGACACCTGGAACACTGAAGCTTTCTTT.